Listed below are T cell receptor beta chains from one sample, sequenced in a study of Ad26.COV2.S vaccination and SARS-CoV-2 variants. Repertoires were generated with immunoSEQ multiplex PCR, while TCRdb's copy carries only in-frame clones and drops some. The sample lists around 400,000 clones, about 88% occurring once. Sequenced here: peripheral blood, sampled in a trial of Ad26.COV2.S vaccine versus placebo. The receptor source for this set is a person aged 18-60 years who received the Ad26.COV2.S COVID-19 vaccine or a placebo. The CDR3 runs from the conserved cysteine through the conserved F or W. Fields, in order: D gene, J gene, V gene, clone size, CDR3 DNA, CDR3 protein. A D gene is named only where the DNA matches it firmly. Some rows have no size entry. The others give once, few or many, or a class for an expanded clone.

.	TRBJ2-6	TRBV5-6	.	TGTGCCAGCAGCTTGGTGGGGTCTGGGGCCAACGTCCTGACTTTC	CASSLVGSGANVLTF
.	TRBJ1-1	TRBV7-9	.	TGTGCCAGCAGCTTAGCAGGGACACCTAACACTGAAGCTTTCTTT	CASSLAGTPNTEAFF
TRBD2	TRBJ2-3	TRBV9	.	TGTGCCAGCAGCCCCCGACTAGCGGGAGGAGCAGATACGCAGTATTTT	CASSPRLAGGADTQYF
TRBD2	TRBJ2-3	TRBV6-4	.	TGTGCCAGCAGTCCTAGCGGGTACTCAGATACGCAGTATTTT	CASSPSGYSDTQYF
.	TRBJ1-6	TRBV6-5	few	TGTGCCAGCAGTATTCGCCCCGGCGGCGATTCACCCCTCCACTTT	CASSIRPGGDSPLHF
TRBD1	TRBJ1-2	TRBV19	.	TGTGCCAGTAGTATCCAGATCGGGACAGCCTATGGCTACACCTTC	CASSIQIGTAYGYTF
TRBD2	TRBJ2-1	TRBV7-3	.	TGTGCCAGCAGCAGGCTAGCGGGAGGGCCAAGCAATGAGCAGTTCTTC	CASSRLAGGPSNEQFF
.	TRBJ1-6	TRBV27	.	TGTGCCAGCAGTTCTAGACTTCGACAGAAGCGCGATTCACCCCTCCACTTT	CASSSRLRQKRDSPLHF
.	TRBJ2-7	TRBV4-1	.	TGCGCCAGCAGCCAAGAAAACGGCGGGTCCTACGAGCAGTACTTC	CASSQENGGSYEQYF
.	TRBJ2-1	TRBV11-2	.	TGTGCCAGCAGCTTAGCATTGAGCTCCTACAATGAGCAGTTCTTC	CASSLALSSYNEQFF
.	TRBJ2-3	TRBV3-1/TRBV3-2	.	TGTGCCAGCAGCCAAGGGGGAAACGTGGAGGGAGTGGCCACAGATACGCAGTATTTT	CASSQGGNVEGVATDTQYF
.	TRBJ1-6	TRBV5-5	.	TGTGCCAGCAGCTTGGAGAACTTTCCCCTCCACTTT	CASSLENFPLHF
.	TRBJ2-7	TRBV6-6	.	TGTGCCAGCAGTCTAGGGGGGATCAACGAGCAGTACTTC	CASSLGGINEQYF
.	TRBJ2-5	TRBV5-5	.	TGTGCCAGCAGCTTGGTTTTCAGGGAAAAAGAGACCCAGTACTTC	CASSLVFREKETQYF
TRBD1	TRBJ2-5	TRBV3-1/TRBV3-2	once	TGTGCCAGCAGCCAAGTGGGACAGGGAGGGCAAGAGACCCAGTACTTC	CASSQVGQGGQETQYF
TRBD1	TRBJ1-2	TRBV7-2	.	TGTGCCAGCAGCTTACGAGGACAGGGGGCAAGAGGCTACACCTTC	CASSLRGQGARGYTF
.	TRBJ2-2	TRBV6-2/TRBV6-3	once	TGTGCCAGCAGTTTACAGGGAACCGGGGAGCTGTTTTTT	CASSLQGTGELFF
.	TRBJ2-5	TRBV15	.	TGTGCCACCAGCGGACGACAGGGAGGAGAGACCCAGTACTTC	CATSGRQGGETQYF
.	TRBJ2-7	TRBV11-3	few	TGTGCCAGCAGCTTAGAAAGGGTGGGAGAACTATACTACGAGCAGTACTTC	CASSLERVGELYYEQYF
TRBD2	TRBJ2-1	TRBV5-6	.	TGTGCCAGCAGCTTGGGACTAGCGGGAAACAATGAGCAGTTCTTC	CASSLGLAGNNEQFF
.	TRBJ1-5	TRBV28	.	TGTGCCAGCAGTTTATTCCGGGGGGCCAGAGTTCATAGCAATCAGCCCCAGCATTTT	CASSLFRGARVHSNQPQHF
.	TRBJ1-4	TRBV19	.	TGTGCCAGTAGTATTCGTGGGACAGAAAAACTGTTTTTT	CASSIRGTEKLFF
.	TRBJ2-7	TRBV14	.	TGTGCCAGCAGCCAAGATCTTTCCAGGTTCAGTATGTACTTC	CASSQDLSRFSMYF
TRBD1	TRBJ1-1	TRBV5-1	.	TGCGCCAGCAGCGAGTACAGGGGAATGAACACTGAAGCTTTCTTT	CASSEYRGMNTEAFF
TRBD2	TRBJ2-1	TRBV10-3	.	TGTGCCATCAGTGACCAAAGCGGGAGGGCCGGGGACAATGAGCAGTTCTTC	CAISDQSGRAGDNEQFF
TRBD2	TRBJ2-3	TRBV19	.	TGTGCCAGTAGTGCTAGCGGGAGTACAGATACGCAGTATTTT	CASSASGSTDTQYF
.	TRBJ1-1	TRBV11-3	.	TGTGCCAGCAGCTTCGACTCCATGAACACTGAAGCTTTCTTT	CASSFDSMNTEAFF
.	TRBJ2-7	TRBV5-1	.	TGCGCCAGCAGCTTGTTCGTACAGGAGCAGTCTCACGAGCAGTACTTC	CASSLFVQEQSHEQYF
.	TRBJ2-5	TRBV5-1	.	TGCGCCAGCAGCTTGGACGGGCCCCAGGGGACCCAGTACTTC	CASSLDGPQGTQYF
.	TRBJ1-6	TRBV4-3	.	TGCGCCAGCAGCCAAGATTGGGTGCGTTCACCCCTCCACTTT	CASSQDWVRSPLHF
.	TRBJ1-1	TRBV4-2	.	TGTGCCAGCAGCCATGGCCGCGGGAACACTGAAGCTTTCTTT	CASSHGRGNTEAFF
TRBD1	TRBJ1-5	TRBV6-4	few	TGTGCCAGCAGTGAGGGGACAGAGGGCGATCAGCCCCAGCATTTT	CASSEGTEGDQPQHF
TRBD2	TRBJ2-7	TRBV7-2	.	TGTGCCAGCAGCTTTTCAGCGGGAGTAGAGCAGTACTTC	CASSFSAGVEQYF
.	TRBJ1-2	TRBV6-5	.	TGTGCCAGCAGCCACACAGGGAACGGTGGCTACACCTTC	CASSHTGNGGYTF
.	TRBJ1-2	TRBV27	few	TGTGCCAGCGGCGTTATAGGGAGTGACTATGGCTACACCTTC	CASGVIGSDYGYTF
.	TRBJ2-5	TRBV28	.	TGTGCCAGCAGTTTGGGAAAGACCCAGTACTTC	CASSLGKTQYF
.	TRBJ2-5	TRBV15	.	TGTGCCACCAGCAGAGGTCCTACCGGGGGGACCCAGTACTTC	CATSRGPTGGTQYF
.	TRBJ2-1	TRBV10-1	.	TGCGCCAGCAGTGGAGGGGCGACAGGAGACAATGAGCAGTTCTTC	CASSGGATGDNEQFF
.	TRBJ1-2	TRBV3-1/TRBV3-2	.	TGTGCCAGCAGCCAAGAATCCAGGAGGTATGGCTACACCTTC	CASSQESRRYGYTF
TRBD1	TRBJ1-2	TRBV19	once	TGTGCCAGTAGTATTGGGGACAGAGGCTACACCTTC	CASSIGDRGYTF
.	TRBJ1-1	TRBV23-1	.	TGCGCCAGCAGTCAATTAAAGGACGGGACTATTAACACTGAAGCTTTCTTT	CASSQLKDGTINTEAFF
.	TRBJ1-3	TRBV27	.	TGTGCCAGCATGGCGTATGCGGGGAACTCTGGAAACACCATATATTTT	CASMAYAGNSGNTIYF
.	TRBJ1-4	TRBV28	.	TGTGCCAGCAGTTTTGTTTCGGGGGCTCGAGGTGAAAAACTGTTTTTT	CASSFVSGARGEKLFF
TRBD2	TRBJ2-7	TRBV28	.	TGTGCCAGCAGTTTATCCCCGGGACTAGCGGAATACGAGCAGTACTTC	CASSLSPGLAEYEQYF
.	TRBJ1-2	TRBV6-5	.	TGTGCCAGCAGCGGAGGAGCAGGGAACTATGGCTACACCTTC	CASSGGAGNYGYTF
.	TRBJ2-7	TRBV7-9	.	TGTGCCAGCAGCTTACGGGCGGGAAAGATGTACTTC	CASSLRAGKMYF
.	TRBJ2-1	TRBV12-5	few	TGTGCTAGTGCTCCTTCCTACAATGAGCAGTTCTTC	CASAPSYNEQFF
.	TRBJ1-2	TRBV5-4	.	TGTGCCAGCAGCTTAGGCAGCTATGGCTACACCTTC	CASSLGSYGYTF
TRBD2	TRBJ2-1	TRBV6-2/TRBV6-3	.	TGTGCCAGCAGTTACTCACTAGCGGGAGGGTTCGCACATTACAATGAGCAGTTCTTC	CASSYSLAGGFAHYNEQFF
.	TRBJ2-3	TRBV28	.	TGTGCCAGTGTGTTCAGCGATAGCACAGATACGCAGTATTTT	CASVFSDSTDTQYF
TRBD1	TRBJ2-7	TRBV18	.	TGTGCCAGCTCACCCCGGACAGGGGACTACGAGCAGTACTTC	CASSPRTGDYEQYF
.	TRBJ1-1	TRBV5-1	.	TGCGCCAGCAGCTTGGCCCGGGGATGGGAGAACACTGAAGCTTTCTTT	CASSLARGWENTEAFF
TRBD2	TRBJ2-5	TRBV18	.	TGTGCCAGCTCACCGCGACTAGCGGGAGCCGGAGAGACCCAGTACTTC	CASSPRLAGAGETQYF
TRBD1	TRBJ1-5	TRBV7-2	.	TGTGCCAGCAGCTTAGCGGCAGGGGGAAGTCAGCCCCAGCATTTT	CASSLAAGGSQPQHF
.	TRBJ1-6	TRBV6-5	.	TGTGCCAGCAGCCCGGTCCTGACGGGGAATTCACCCCTCCACTTT	CASSPVLTGNSPLHF